Below, 15 T cell receptor beta chains from the same sample are listed, as sequenced in a study of blood T cells in healthy people across ages. Through a sample-barcoded 5' primer and a J-beta primer mix, a second PCR was run for roughly 7 to 12 cycles. From the 5' RACE reads, TCRdb called clonotypes with MiXCR, one entry per CDR3 protein. The repertoire consists of under 1,100,000 distinct CDR3 sequences, with around 27% occurring once and the leading ten covering about 0.72%. This same sample was also part of a study on T cells of mothers and their children.

Sequenced sample: blood. Receptors were obtained from a girl aged 2 to 9 in good health.

This clonotype was detected only a few times. This chain connects TRBV28 to TRBJ2-5; weak D call: TRBD1 (6 bases). The DNA end lines up better with TRBJ2-7; the J call may be wrong. Germline-derived CDR1 and CDR2 are MDHEN and SYDVKM. This CDR3 is built from 13 residues. The CDR3 DNA follows: TGTGCCAGCAGTTTATGGAGGACAGTCGAGCAGTACTTC. It codes for CASSLWRTVEQYF.

CDR3 sequence: CASSASTSGNEQFF. The CDR3 DNA is TGTGCCAGCAGCGCCTCGACTAGCGGCAATGAGCAGTTCTTC. The chain is built from TRBV5-5 and TRBJ2-1, with TRBD2 matching 9 bases. The germline CDR1 and CDR2 sequences are SGHKS and YYEKEE (reference sequence). The V and J ends lost 4 bases and 6 bases, in that order; junction bases with no gene match: 5. The CDR3 runs 14 residues.

This clonotype appeared a few times. The V and J genes are TRBV4-2 and TRBJ2-7, with D tentatively TRBD1 (6 bases). The CDR3 covers 15 residues. Germline loops: CDR1 LGHNA, CDR2 YNFKEQ. The V and J ends lost 0 bases and 0 bases respectively, with 9 bases between them. CDR3 sequence: CASSQDEGVSYEQYF. The CDR3 DNA reads as TGTGCCAGCAGCCAAGATGAGGGGGTCTCCTACGAGCAGTACTTC.

The chain is built from TRBV7-2 and TRBJ2-1; D assignment may be TRBD1 or TRBD2 (6 bases each). Trimming took 1 base from V and 1 from J, leaving 14 bases between them. There are 17 residues in the CDR3. Germline V CDR1 and CDR2: SGHTA, FQGNSA. Here the CDR3 reads CASSLEGGGLSYNEQFF. CDR3 DNA: TGTGCCAGCAGCTTAGAAGGGGGAGGACTATCCTACAATGAGCAGTTCTTC.

This clonotype was observed a few times. The gene calls are TRBV25-1 and TRBJ2-5; D uncertain. Germline-derived CDR1 and CDR2 are MGHDK and SYGVNS. Deletions cut 2 bases from V and 1 base from J, with 14 bases between. This CDR3 is 16 amino acids long. CDR3 nucleotide sequence: TGTGCCAGCAGTGAAATGGGCAGTCCCCCCCAAGAGACCCAGTACTTC. It specifies CASSEMGSPPQETQYF.

This chain uses TRBV7-6 with TRBJ2-5; D unresolved. Matching the DNA end better, TRBJ2-7 makes the J call doubtful. Germline V CDR1 and CDR2: SGHVS, FNYEAQ. The CDR3 sequence is 13 residues long. DNA of the CDR3: TGTGCCAGCAGCTTAAGCTTCGTCAGCGAGCAGTACTTC. It specifies CASSLSFVSEQYF.

This clonotype came up a few times. V is TRBV2 and J is TRBJ2-5, with 7 bases lining up with TRBD2. Germline assignment: CDR1 SNHLY and CDR2 FYNNEI. This CDR3 spans 14 amino acids. J was trimmed by 4 bases and V by 7 bases; bases with no gene match: 9. CDR3 in DNA: TGTGCCAGCAAATACCGGGGAGGGGTAGAGACCCAGTACTTC. Translation gives CASKYRGGVETQYF. The complete variable domain, with remaining parts taken from reference TRBV2 and TRBJ2-5, reads EPEVTQTPSHQVTQMGQEVILRCVPISNHLYFYWYRQILGQKVEFLVSFYNNEISEKSEIFDDQFSVERPDGSNFTLKIRSTKLEDSAMYFCASKYRGGVETQYFGPGTRLLVL.

This clonotype was found a few times. The chain combines TRBV10-3 with TRBJ2-2; TRBD1 is a possible D gene (5 bases). CDR3 length equals 15 residues. Trimming stripped 2 bases from V and 4 bases from J, with 11 bases between. CDR1 is ENHRY, CDR2 SYGVKD, per germline. Here the CDR3 DNA reads TGTGCCATCAGTGAGAGTCGTGGGGCCACCGGGGAGCTGTTTTTT. Residues: CAISESRGATGELFF.

The gene calls are TRBV20-1 and TRBJ2-1, with a tentative D call TRBD2 (7 bases). Germline values: CDR1 DFQATT, CDR2 SNEGSKA (reference sequence). The CDR3 totals 16 residues. The germline V and J ends were trimmed by 3 bases and 2 bases, with 17 bases remaining between them. The CDR3 bases are TGCAGTGCTAGGACACGGGGGGCGGGCACCTACAATGAGCAGTTCTTC. It yields the protein CSARTRGAGTYNEQFF.

V usage is TRBV12-3 or TRBV12-4 and J usage is TRBJ2-3; possible D gene TRBD2, 5 bases. The ends were cut back, 3 bases at V and 3 bases at J, with 13 bases in the middle. The CDR3 is made up of 15 amino acids. CDR3 amino acids: CASSFPLVVTDTQYF. The CDR3 nucleotides read TGTGCCAGCAGTTTTCCACTAGTGGTGACAGATACGCAGTATTTT.

The chain has TRBV20-1 and TRBJ2-7, with unresolved D. The germline V and J ends were trimmed by 1 base and 7 bases, with 8 bases remaining between them. From germline, CDR1 is DFQATT and CDR2 SNEGSKA (reference sequence). The CDR3 totals 11 residues. CDR3 nucleotide sequence: TGCAGTGCTAGAGGGTCGGCAGAGCAGTACTTC. This encodes CSARGSAEQYF.

A word on this clonotype: A junction boundary mismatches the germline segment, possibly from a read error. The chain couples TRBV3-1 to TRBJ2-5, with TRBD1 matching over 8 bases. The DNA matches TRBJ2-1 better at its end, which makes the J call doubtful. The CDR3 is made up of 15 amino acids. The germline CDR1 and CDR2 sequences are LGHDT and YNNKEL (reference sequence). This chain's CDR3 is CASGQGTGGLNEQFF. The DNA for the CDR3 is TGTGCCAGCGGCCAAGGGACAGGAGGATTAAATGAGCAGTTCTTC.

This clonotype was seen more than once but under ten times. The chain links TRBV14 to TRBJ1-6; perhaps TRBD1 as D (6 bases). V shed 1 base and J shed 5 bases, with 6 bases lying between them. The CDR3 is 14 amino acids. Germline assignment: CDR1 SGHDN and CDR2 FVKESK. The CDR3 nucleotides are TGTGCCAGCAGCCAAGCAGGGGATAATTCACCCCTCCACTTT. Its translation: CASSQAGDNSPLHF.

This chain uses TRBV15 with TRBJ2-5, with 7 nucleotides matching TRBD1. The CDR3 covers 16 residues. Germline V lookup: CDR1 LNHNV, CDR2 YYDKDF (reference sequence). V lost 1 base and J lost 2; bases outside the gene matches: 7. CDR3 region: CATSRGTGQEQETQYF. The CDR3 DNA follows: TGTGCCACCAGCAGAGGAACAGGACAGGAACAAGAGACCCAGTACTTC.

The chain has TRBV29-1 and TRBJ2-5; tentative D call: TRBD2 (6 bases). CDR1 and CDR2 (germline): SQVTM, ANQGSEA. Trimming stripped 5 bases from V and 5 bases from J, with 15 bases between. The CDR3 has 13 amino acids. The CDR3 loop reads CSVLGLAMETQYF. CDR3 coding DNA: TGCAGCGTTTTAGGGCTAGCGATGGAGACCCAGTACTTC.